These 8 T cell receptor beta chains were sequenced from one sample in a study of blood T cell repertoires in COVID-19. Method: immunoSEQ multiplex PCR; TCRdb's copy keeps in-frame clones and lacks some. Of approximately 260,000 clones in the sample, around 85% were seen once. The sample consisted of peripheral blood. The receptors here all came from a woman in her thirties or forties with active or convalescent COVID-19.

A word on this clone: A much bigger clone sits one base away, suggesting this may be a read error. V is TRBV11-3 and J is TRBJ1-6, with no clear D. CDR1 is SGHNT, CDR2 YENEEA, per germline. There are 13 residues in the CDR3. Trimming stripped 0 bases from V and 7 bases from J, with 4 bases between. The CDR3: CASSLDPNSPLHF. DNA of the CDR3: TGTGCCAGCAGCTTAGACCCAAATTCACCCCTCCACTTT.

The J gene is TRBJ1-1, the V gene TRBV28, with TRBD1 as a possible D gene (5 bases). The CDR3 loop spans 11 amino acids. CDR1 MDHEN and CDR2 SYDVKM come from the germline V gene. V was pared by 2 bases and J by 12 bases, with 10 bases between. DNA of the CDR3: TGTGCCAGCAGTTTAGGGACTACAACTTTCTTT. Its protein product is CASSLGTTTFF.

This clone was seen only once. The chain employs TRBV5-1 and TRBJ2-3; possibly TRBD2 for D (6 bases). V was pared by 2 bases and J by 2 bases, with 9 bases between. This CDR3 has 14 amino acids. Per germline, CDR1 SGHRS and CDR2 YFSETQ. This chain's CDR3 is CASSFAGYTDTQYF. The CDR3 DNA reads TGCGCCAGCAGCTTTGCGGGGTACACAGATACGCAGTATTTT.

The V and J genes are TRBV7-2 and TRBJ1-2; 11 bases align to TRBD1. J lost 7 bases, V lost 5 bases, and 9 bases had no gene match. Germline V gene sequence: CDR1 SGHTA, CDR2 FQGNSA. The CDR3 has 15 amino acids. The CDR3 nucleotides read TGTGCCAGCAGCACTAGATTGGGGACAGGGGGTGGCTACACCTTC. Amino acid sequence: CASSTRLGTGGGYTF.

The rearrangement links TRBV7-9 to TRBJ1-5; 9 positions match TRBD1. Germline CDR1 and CDR2: SEHNR and FQNEAQ (reference sequence). The ends lost 5 bases at V and 4 bases at J; junction bases unmatched: 6. This CDR3 spans 15 amino acids. CDR3: CASSKTGTGNQPQHF. The DNA for the CDR3 is TGTGCCAGCAGCAAGACCGGGACAGGGAATCAGCCCCAGCATTTT.

The chain links TRBV7-9 to TRBJ2-3; a weak D match, TRBD2 (6 bases). CDR3 size: 15 residues. Trimming removed 1 base from V and 0 bases from J, with 8 bases in between. Germline CDR1 and CDR2: SEHNR and FQNEAQ (reference sequence). The CDR3 coding sequence is TGTGCCAGCAGCTTAGGGGGGACTAGCACAGATACGCAGTATTTT. Protein sequence: CASSLGGTSTDTQYF.

The rearrangement links TRBV2 to TRBJ1-4; D call uncertain. CDR1 and CDR2 from the germline V gene are SNHLY and FYNNEI. The CDR3 contains 15 residues. Trimming removed 6 bases from V and 5 bases from J, with 16 bases in between. CDR3 nucleotide sequence: TGTGCCAGCAGCATGTACCGGGTTCCGAATGAAAAACTGTTTTTT. Protein product: CASSMYRVPNEKLFF. Supplemented by reference TRBV2 and TRBJ1-4, the full variable domain reads EPEVTQTPSHQVTQMGQEVILRCVPISNHLYFYWYRQILGQKVEFLVSFYNNEISEKSEIFDDQFSVERPDGSNFTLKIRSTKLEDSAMYFCASSMYRVPNEKLFFGSGTQLSVL.

The chain employs TRBV7-2 and TRBJ1-2; maybe TRBD1 (6 bases). The V end was cut by 0 bases, the J end by 10 bases, with 12 bases between. CDR1 SGHTA and CDR2 FQGNSA come from the germline V gene. The CDR3 is made up of 13 amino acids. The CDR3, as DNA: TGTGCCAGCAGCTTAGCTGGTTCAGGGGCCTACACCTTC. Its protein is CASSLAGSGAYTF.